These 24 T cell receptor beta chains share one sample of origin, sequenced in a study of blood T cell repertoires in COVID-19. Using immunoSEQ multiplex PCR, the repertoire was profiled, and TCRdb retains in-frame clones only, with some absent. This repertoire shows 140,000 or so clones, 60% to 85% found once; its top ten account for approximately 8%. Sequencing used peripheral blood. Receptors were obtained from a man aged 45-65 years with active or convalescent COVID-19.

This clone was seen once. V usage is TRBV19 and J usage is TRBJ2-7; 10 bases match TRBD1. CDR3 length equals 16 residues. Trimming took 2 bases from V and 3 from J; bases not matched to a gene: 7. CDR1 is LNHDA and CDR2 is SQIVND in the germline V gene (reference sequence). This chain's CDR3 is CASSIRGGQGNYEQYF. The DNA of the CDR3 is TGTGCCAGTAGTATAAGGGGGGGACAGGGGAACTACGAGCAGTACTTC. Based on the CDR3 plus reference TRBV19 and TRBJ2-7, the full variable domain is DGGITQSPKYLFRKEGQNVTLSCEQNLNHDAMYWYRQDPGQGLRLIYYSQIVNDFQKGDIAEGYSVSREKKESFPLTVTSAQKNPTAFYLCASSIRGGQGNYEQYFGPGTRLTVT.

The genes are TRBV5-4 and TRBJ2-5; D is uncertain. The CDR3 runs 14 residues. The germline CDR1 and CDR2 sequences are SGHNT and YYREEE (reference sequence). V was cut by 0 bases and J by 3 bases, with 9 bases left in between. CDR3 coding DNA: TGTGCCAGCAGCTTGGTACCCACAAAAGAGACCCAGTACTTC. The encoded protein is CASSLVPTKETQYF.

This rearrangement joins TRBV2 to TRBJ2-1; 10 positions match TRBD2. J gave up 4 bases and V 5 bases, and 8 bases lay outside the gene matches. The CDR3 is 16 amino acids. Per germline, CDR1 SNHLY and CDR2 FYNNEI. The CDR3 DNA is TGTGCCAGCAGTCTCCTAGCGGGAGACGGGTACAATGAGCAGTTCTTC. Its translation is CASSLLAGDGYNEQFF.

This clone has a single count. The chain carries TRBV28 and TRBJ1-5; D might be TRBD1 (5 bases). Trimming left V 7 bases short and J 0 bases short, with 19 bases between. Germline V gene lookup returns CDR1 MDHEN and CDR2 SYDVKM. CDR3 length equals 17 residues. This CDR3 is CASTSAGGSFSNQPQHF. In DNA form, the CDR3 reads TGTGCCAGCACCTCTGCGGGGGGGTCCTTTAGCAATCAGCCCCAGCATTTT.

The V gene is TRBV3-1 (or the pseudogene TRBV3-2), the J gene TRBJ2-2, with 7 bases lining up with TRBD2. The CDR3 sequence is 17 residues long. Germline CDR1 and CDR2: LGHDT and YNNKEL (reference sequence). V was pared by 1 base and J by 6 bases, with 11 bases of the junction left unmatched. The CDR3 region is CASSQVAGAVKAGELFF. The CDR3 DNA sequence: TGTGCCAGCAGCCAAGTCGCGGGAGCGGTAAAGGCCGGGGAGCTGTTTTTT.

This rearrangement joins TRBV6-5 to TRBJ1-1, with 9 bases that match TRBD1. The trim removed 5 bases at V and 4 bases at J, leaving 2 bases unmatched. The CDR3 loop spans 13 amino acids. CDR1 and CDR2 (germline): MNHEY, SVGAGI. CDR3 loop: CASSPDRGTEAFF. For the CDR3, the DNA is TGTGCCAGCAGTCCGGACAGGGGCACTGAAGCTTTCTTT.

The rearrangement uses TRBV15 and TRBJ1-5; D not certain. Germline assignment: CDR1 LNHNV and CDR2 YYDKDF (reference sequence). CDR3 length: 15 residues. Trimming left V 0 bases short and J 4 bases short, with 10 bases between. For the CDR3, the DNA is TGTGCCACCAGCAGAGATTCTAGAGGGAATCAGCCCCAGCATTTT. Its protein product is CATSRDSRGNQPQHF.

This chain uses TRBV24-1 with TRBJ2-3, with D tentatively TRBD2 (7 bases). The CDR3 spans 16 residues. Deletions cut 0 bases from V and 5 bases from J, with 14 bases between. CDR1 and CDR2 (germline): KGHDR, SFDVKD. The CDR3 coding sequence is TGTGCCACCAGTGATTTGTCCGGGGGGCGAGAAGATACGCAGTATTTT. Translated, it gives CATSDLSGGREDTQYF.

V and J are TRBV5-1 and TRBJ1-6; D gene ambiguous. CDR3 length: 18 amino acids. The germline V gene encodes CDR1 SGHRS and CDR2 YFSETQ. The V end was cut by 0 bases, the J end by 0 bases, with 13 bases between. CDR3 sequence reads: CASSLDGVGSSYNSPLHF. The CDR3 DNA sequence: TGCGCCAGCAGCTTGGACGGGGTTGGTAGCTCCTATAATTCACCCCTCCACTTT.

This clone occurred a few times. CDR3 DNA: TGTGCCACCAGCGGAGCACACAGGGGTACGGGCTCTGGAAACACCATATATTTT. Residues: CATSGAHRGTGSGNTIYF. The chain has TRBV15 and TRBJ1-3, with 7 bases lining up with TRBD1. The V segment lost 5 bases and the J segment 0 bases; nucleotides outside the gene matches: 13. The CDR3 loop spans 18 amino acids. The V gene's germline CDR1 is LNHNV and CDR2 YYDKDF (reference sequence).

The chain recombines TRBV28 with TRBJ1-2; a weak D match, TRBD1 (6 bases). The CDR3 covers 13 residues. Per the germline V gene, CDR1 is MDHEN and CDR2 is SYDVKM. V lost 4 bases and J lost 8, with 14 bases in between. Here the CDR3 DNA reads TGTGCCAGCAGTTCAAACAGGGAAATGGGCTACACCTTC. Translation: CASSSNREMGYTF.

With regard to this clone: Additional DNA sequences in this sample encode the identical CDR3. The chain employs TRBV7-2 and TRBJ2-1, with 13 nucleotides matching TRBD2. The junction had 2 bases not matched to a gene; V was cut back by 6 bases and J by 3 bases. Germline V gene data show CDR1 as SGHTA and CDR2 as FQGNSA. CDR3 length: 15 amino acids. CDR3 sequence reads: CASRRTSGSYNEQFF. CDR3 coding DNA: TGTGCCAGCAGACGGACTAGCGGGAGCTACAATGAGCAGTTCTTC.

The chain combines TRBV5-1 with TRBJ1-2; D is possibly TRBD1 (6 bases). Germline-derived CDR1 and CDR2 are SGHRS and YFSETQ. The CDR3 loop spans 12 amino acids. V shed 5 bases and J shed 8 bases, with 13 bases lying between them. The CDR3 DNA reads TGCGCCAGCAGGGACAGCAACTGGGGCTACACCTTC. Amino acid sequence: CASRDSNWGYTF.

J is TRBJ1-5 and V is TRBV27, with 9 nucleotides matching TRBD1. Germline trimming cut 6 bases from V and 4 bases from J; bases unmatched to any gene: 10. CDR3 size: 16 residues. Germline CDR1 MNHEY, CDR2 SMNVEV (reference sequence). The DNA of the CDR3 is TGTGCCAGCAGGCCGGGACAGGGAGCGAGGAATCAGCCCCAGCATTTT. Amino acid sequence: CASRPGQGARNQPQHF.

The chain joins TRBV9 to TRBJ2-5, with TRBD2 identical over 9 bases. The germline V gene encodes CDR1 SGDLS and CDR2 YYNGEE. J was trimmed by 3 bases and V by 7 bases; bases with no gene match: 7. The CDR3 has 14 residues. The CDR3, as DNA: TGTGCCAGCGGGGCCTCTAGCGGGGAAGAGACCCAGTACTTC. Translated: CASGASSGEETQYF.

The genes are TRBV6-6 and TRBJ1-6; D is possibly TRBD1 (6 bases). V lost 5 bases, J lost 4 bases, and 9 bases lay in between. Germline CDR1 MNHNY, CDR2 SVGAGI (reference sequence). This CDR3 has 14 residues. The CDR3 coding sequence is TGTGCCAGCAGTCCCGGGACATATAATTCACCCCTCCACTTT. Residues: CASSPGTYNSPLHF.

This clone was seen just once. This chain uses TRBV4-1 with TRBJ2-7; tentatively, D is TRBD2 (6 bases). Trimming shortened V by 4 bases and J by 3 bases, and 10 bases separated the two germline ends. The CDR3 is made up of 13 amino acids. Germline CDR1 MGHRA, CDR2 YSYEKL. Here the CDR3 DNA reads TGCGCCAGCAGCCGGGAGGCGGACTACGAGCAGTACTTC. It yields the protein CASSREADYEQYF.

This clone was observed a single time. This chain uses TRBV12-5 with TRBJ1-5; 9 bases fit TRBD1. CDR3 length equals 19 residues. Germline CDR1 is LGHNT and CDR2 is FRNRAP. With V trimmed by 5 bases and J by 0 bases, 14 bases remained unmatched. CDR3 sequence (DNA): TGTGCTAGTGGTCCACGGGGACAGGGAGAGGGTTATAGCAATCAGCCCCAGCATTTT. Its translation is CASGPRGQGEGYSNQPQHF.

The chain combines TRBV27 with TRBJ1-5; perhaps TRBD1 as D (6 bases). Germline V gene lookup returns CDR1 MNHEY and CDR2 SMNVEV (reference sequence). The CDR3 sequence is 13 residues long. With 5 bases removed from V and 7 bases from J, the gap between germline ends came to 12 bases. Here the CDR3 reads CASSRGGRQPQHF. CDR3 bases: TGTGCCAGCAGTCGGGGGGGCCGACAGCCCCAGCATTTT.

Ten or more counts support this clone. This chain joins TRBV11-2 and TRBJ1-2, with D unresolved. The ends were cut back, 4 bases at V and 7 bases at J, with 19 bases in the middle. Germline V lookup: CDR1 SGHAT, CDR2 FQNNGV. CDR3 length equals 15 residues. The CDR3 region has the DNA TGTGCCAGCAGCTCCCCCGAAGTTCCAACGAGTGGCTACACCTTC. Protein product: CASSSPEVPTSGYTF.

The chain is built from TRBV3-1 (or the pseudogene TRBV3-2) and TRBJ1-6; 7 bases are shared with TRBD1. J gave up 7 bases and V 4 bases, and 10 bases lay outside the gene matches. CDR3 length: 16 residues. Germline V gene sequence: CDR1 LGHDT, CDR2 YNNKEL (reference sequence). CDR3 sequence: CASSPQGGASNSPLHF. The CDR3 DNA follows: TGTGCCAGCAGCCCTCAGGGGGGAGCGTCGAATTCACCCCTCCACTTT.

The V call is TRBV28, the J call TRBJ1-2, with D uncertain. Per the germline V gene, CDR1 is MDHEN and CDR2 is SYDVKM. This CDR3 comprises 10 residues. V shed 11 bases and J shed 8 bases, with 12 bases lying between them. Here the CDR3 DNA reads TGTGCCGCTGGCCCTGGCGGCTACACCTTC. It yields the protein CAAGPGGYTF.

J is TRBJ2-1 and V is TRBV4-1; 12 bases match TRBD2. The CDR3 has 14 amino acids. Per germline, CDR1 MGHRA and CDR2 YSYEKL. V shed 4 bases, J shed 8 bases, and the junction held 3 bases outside the gene matches. As DNA, the CDR3 is TGCGCCAGCAGCCGGACTAGCGGGACCTATGAGCAGTTCTTC. Its translation: CASSRTSGTYEQFF.

The chain links TRBV5-1 to TRBJ2-7, with D tentatively TRBD2 (6 bases). This CDR3 has 16 amino acids. V lost 3 bases, J lost 0 bases, and 16 bases lay in between. Germline CDR1 is SGHRS and CDR2 is YFSETQ. CDR3 sequence reads: CASSWAGLRSSYEQYF. For the CDR3, the DNA is TGCGCCAGCAGCTGGGCCGGACTACGTAGCTCCTACGAGCAGTACTTC.